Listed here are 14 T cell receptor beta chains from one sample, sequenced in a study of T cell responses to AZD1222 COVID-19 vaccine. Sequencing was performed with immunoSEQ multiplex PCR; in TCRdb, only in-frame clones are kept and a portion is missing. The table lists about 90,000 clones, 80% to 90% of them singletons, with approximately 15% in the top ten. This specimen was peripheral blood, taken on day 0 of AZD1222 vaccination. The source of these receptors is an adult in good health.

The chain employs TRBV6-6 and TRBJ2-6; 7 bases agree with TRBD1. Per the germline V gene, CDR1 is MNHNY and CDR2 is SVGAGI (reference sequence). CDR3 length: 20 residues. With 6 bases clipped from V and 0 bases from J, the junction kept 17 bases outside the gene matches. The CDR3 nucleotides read TGTGCCAGCAGCACGATTCCTTTGACAGGGCCACCCTCTGGGGCCAACGTCCTGACTTTC. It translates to CASSTIPLTGPPSGANVLTF.

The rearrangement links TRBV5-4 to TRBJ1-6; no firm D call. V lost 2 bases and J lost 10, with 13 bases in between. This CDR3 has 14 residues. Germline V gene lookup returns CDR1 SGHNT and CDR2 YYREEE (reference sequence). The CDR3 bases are TGTGCCAGCAGCTTCTTGGACGGCGGATCACCCCTCCACTTT. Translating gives CASSFLDGGSPLHF.

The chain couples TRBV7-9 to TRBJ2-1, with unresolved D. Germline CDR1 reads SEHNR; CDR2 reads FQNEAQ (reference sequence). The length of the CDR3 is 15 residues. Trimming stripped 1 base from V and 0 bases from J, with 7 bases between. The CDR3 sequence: CASSLVMSSYNEQFF. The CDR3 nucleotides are TGTGCCAGCAGCTTAGTGATGAGCTCCTACAATGAGCAGTTCTTC.

CDR3 loop: CASSAGGNTEAFF. CDR3 coding DNA: TGTGCCAGCAGCGCCGGGGGGAACACTGAAGCTTTCTTT. This chain joins TRBV11-3 and TRBJ1-1; the D gene is possibly TRBD1 (5 bases). Between the trimmed V and J ends, which lost 5 bases and 1 base, there was a span of 8 bases. Germline V lookup: CDR1 SGHNT, CDR2 YENEEA. This CDR3 is built from 13 residues.

The CDR3 region is CASSFGQGVTQYF. Written as DNA, the CDR3 is TGTGCCAGCAGCTTCGGACAGGGGGTGACCCAGTACTTC. This chain links TRBV7-9 with TRBJ2-5, with TRBD1 matching over 10 bases. In germline, CDR1 is SEHNR, CDR2 FQNEAQ (reference sequence). This CDR3 is 13 amino acids long. V lost 3 bases, J lost 7 bases, and 2 bases stayed unmatched.

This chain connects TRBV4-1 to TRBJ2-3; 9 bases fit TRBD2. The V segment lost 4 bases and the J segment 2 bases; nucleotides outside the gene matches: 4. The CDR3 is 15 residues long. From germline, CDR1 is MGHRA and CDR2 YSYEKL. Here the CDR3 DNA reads TGCGCCAGCAGCCCTGGCGGGGGGGACACAGATACGCAGTATTTT. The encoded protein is CASSPGGGDTDTQYF.

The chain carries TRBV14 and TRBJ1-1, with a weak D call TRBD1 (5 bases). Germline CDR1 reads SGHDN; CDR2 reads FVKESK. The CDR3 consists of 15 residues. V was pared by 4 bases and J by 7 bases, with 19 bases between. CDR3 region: CASSPGSRGLHEAFF. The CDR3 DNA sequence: TGTGCCAGCAGCCCCGGGTCCCGGGGCCTTCATGAAGCTTTCTTT.

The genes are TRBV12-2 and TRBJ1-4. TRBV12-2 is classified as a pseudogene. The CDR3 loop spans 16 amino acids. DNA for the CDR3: TGTGCAAGTCGCCCACGTCGGTCGTCGGGTTTAGAAAAACTGTTTTTT. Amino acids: CASRPRRSSGLEKLFF.

In DNA, the CDR3 is TGCAGCGTAGCGACAGGGTATGAAAAACTGTTTTTT. Protein: CSVATGYEKLFF. The chain has TRBV29-1 and TRBJ1-4; 7 bases agree with TRBD1. Germline V gives CDR1 SQVTM, CDR2 ANQGSEA. This CDR3 has 12 amino acids. V trimming: 6 bases; J trimming: 6 bases; junction bases outside the gene matches: 4.

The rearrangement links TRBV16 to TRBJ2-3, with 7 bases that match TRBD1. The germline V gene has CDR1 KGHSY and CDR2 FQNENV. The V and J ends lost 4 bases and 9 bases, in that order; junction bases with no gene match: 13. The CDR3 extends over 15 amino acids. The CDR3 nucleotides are TGTGCCAGCAGCCGCCCGGGACAGTCCCTAGTCACGCAGTATTTT. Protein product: CASSRPGQSLVTQYF.

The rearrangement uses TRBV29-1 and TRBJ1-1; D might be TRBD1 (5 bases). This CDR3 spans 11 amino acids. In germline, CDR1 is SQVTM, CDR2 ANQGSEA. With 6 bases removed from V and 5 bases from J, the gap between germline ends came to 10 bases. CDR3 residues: CSVQGVTEAFF. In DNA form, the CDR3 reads TGCAGCGTACAAGGGGTGACTGAAGCTTTCTTT. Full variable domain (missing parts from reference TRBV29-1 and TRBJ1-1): SAVISQKPSRDICQRGTSLTIQCQVDSQVTMMFWYRQQPGQSLTLIATANQGSEATYESGFVIDKFPISRPNLTFSTLTVSNMSPEDSSIYLCSVQGVTEAFFGQGTRLTVV.

Here the CDR3 DNA reads TGTGCCAGCAGTTCCTACAGGGACCTGGGTGGCTACACCTTC. This encodes CASSSYRDLGGYTF. The chain uses TRBV6-1 and TRBJ1-2, with D maybe TRBD1 (6 bases). The CDR3 is made up of 14 amino acids. Germline V CDR1 and CDR2: MNHNS, SASEGT. V was shortened by 5 bases and J by 7 bases, with 17 bases between the two germline ends.

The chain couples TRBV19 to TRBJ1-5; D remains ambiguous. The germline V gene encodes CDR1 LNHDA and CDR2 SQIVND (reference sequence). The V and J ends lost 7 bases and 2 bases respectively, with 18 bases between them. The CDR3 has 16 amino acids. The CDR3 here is CASKAGLYVGNQPQHF. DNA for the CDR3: TGTGCCAGTAAGGCGGGTCTATATGTGGGCAATCAGCCCCAGCATTTT.

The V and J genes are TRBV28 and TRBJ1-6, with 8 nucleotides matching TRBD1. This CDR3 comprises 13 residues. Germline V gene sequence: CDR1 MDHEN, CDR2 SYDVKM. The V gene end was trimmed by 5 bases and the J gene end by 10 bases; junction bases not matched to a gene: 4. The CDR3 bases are TGTGCCAGCAGTCTGACAGGGGCCTCACCCCTCCACTTT. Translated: CASSLTGASPLHF.